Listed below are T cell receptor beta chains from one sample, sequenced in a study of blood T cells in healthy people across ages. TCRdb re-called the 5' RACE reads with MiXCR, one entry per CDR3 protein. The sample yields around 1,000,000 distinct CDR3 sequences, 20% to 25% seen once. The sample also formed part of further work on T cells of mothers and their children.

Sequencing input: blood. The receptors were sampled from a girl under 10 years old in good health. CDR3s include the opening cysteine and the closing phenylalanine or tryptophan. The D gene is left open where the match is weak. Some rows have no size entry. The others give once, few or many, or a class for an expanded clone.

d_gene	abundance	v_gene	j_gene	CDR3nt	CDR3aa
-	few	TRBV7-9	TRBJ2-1	TGTGCCAGCAGCTTAGGCCAACTAGAAAGGGGCAATGAGCAGTTCTTC	CASSLGQLERGNEQFF
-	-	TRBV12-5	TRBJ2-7	TGTGCTAGTGGTTTTGGTTCCTCCTACGAGCAGTACTTC	CASGFGSSYEQYF
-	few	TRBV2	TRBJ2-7	TGTGCCAGCGGGGACGGATCCTACGAGCAGTACTTC	CASGDGSYEQYF
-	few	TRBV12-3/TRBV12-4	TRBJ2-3	TGTGCCAGCAGTCCCCGACTTGGAGCAGATACGCAGTATTTT	CASSPRLGADTQYF
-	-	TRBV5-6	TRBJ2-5	TGTGCCAGCAGGCAACTACACAGAGATTTGGGGACCCAGTACTTC	CASRQLHRDLGTQYF
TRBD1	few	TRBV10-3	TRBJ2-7	TGTGCCATCACTGTCGACAGGGATTCCGAGCAGTACTTC	CAITVDRDSEQYF
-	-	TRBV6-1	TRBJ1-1	TGTGCCTCAGCAGGGAAAAACACCTATGAAGCTTTCTTT	CASAGKNTYEAFF
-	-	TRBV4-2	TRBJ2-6	TGTGCCAGCAGCGTCCCGGGACTCTCTGGGGCCAACGTCCTGACTTTC	CASSVPGLSGANVLTF
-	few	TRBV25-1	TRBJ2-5	TGTGCCAGCCGGCGTGGGCTGGAAGAGACCCAGTACTTC	CASRRGLEETQYF
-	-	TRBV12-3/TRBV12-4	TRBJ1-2	TGTGCCAGCAGTACTCGGGACATTAACTATGGCTACACCTTC	CASSTRDINYGYTF
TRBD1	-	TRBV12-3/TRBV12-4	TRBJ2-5	TGTGCCAGCAGTCCGGGACAGGGGGCTGGGACCCAGTACTTC	CASSPGQGAGTQYF
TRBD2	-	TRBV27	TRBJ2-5	TGTGCCAGCCTATTGTCCGGGACTAGCGGGGGTGGGGAGCAGTACTTC	CASLLSGTSGGGEQYF
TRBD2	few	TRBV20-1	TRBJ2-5	TGCAGTGCTAGTGTTGAGGTAGCGGGGACTCAAGAGACCCAGTACTTC	CSASVEVAGTQETQYF